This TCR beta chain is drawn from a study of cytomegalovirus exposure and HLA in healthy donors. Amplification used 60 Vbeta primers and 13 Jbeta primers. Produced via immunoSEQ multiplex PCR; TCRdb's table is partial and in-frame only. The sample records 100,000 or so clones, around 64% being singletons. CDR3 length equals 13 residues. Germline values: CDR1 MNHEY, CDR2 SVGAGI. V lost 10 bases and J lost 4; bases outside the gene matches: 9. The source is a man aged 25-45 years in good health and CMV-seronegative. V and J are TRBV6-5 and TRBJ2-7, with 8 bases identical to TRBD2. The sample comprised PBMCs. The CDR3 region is CATVSGSHYEQYF. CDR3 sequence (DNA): TGTGCCACGGTCAGCGGGAGTCATTACGAGCAGTACTTC.